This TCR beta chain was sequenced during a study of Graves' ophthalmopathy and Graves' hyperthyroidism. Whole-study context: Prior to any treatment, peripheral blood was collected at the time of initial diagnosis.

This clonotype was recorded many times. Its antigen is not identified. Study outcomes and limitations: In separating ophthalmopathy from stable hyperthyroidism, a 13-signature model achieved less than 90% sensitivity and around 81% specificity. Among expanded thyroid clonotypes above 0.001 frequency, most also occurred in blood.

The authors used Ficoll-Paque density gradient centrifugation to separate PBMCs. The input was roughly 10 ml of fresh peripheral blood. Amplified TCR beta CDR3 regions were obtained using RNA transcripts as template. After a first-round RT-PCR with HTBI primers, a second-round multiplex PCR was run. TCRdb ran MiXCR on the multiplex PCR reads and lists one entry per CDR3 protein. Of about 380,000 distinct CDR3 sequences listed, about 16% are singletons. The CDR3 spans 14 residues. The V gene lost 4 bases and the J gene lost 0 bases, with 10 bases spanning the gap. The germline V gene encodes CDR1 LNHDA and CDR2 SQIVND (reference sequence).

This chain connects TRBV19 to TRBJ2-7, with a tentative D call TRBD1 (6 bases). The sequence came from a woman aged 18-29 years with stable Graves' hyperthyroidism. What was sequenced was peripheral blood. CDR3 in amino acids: CASSTGVSSYEQYF. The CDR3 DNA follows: TGTGCCAGTAGTACAGGGGTAAGCTCCTACGAGCAGTACTTC. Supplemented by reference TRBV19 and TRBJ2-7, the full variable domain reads DGGITQSPKYLFRKEGQNVTLSCEQNLNHDAMYWYRQDPGQGLRLIYYSQIVNDFQKGDIAEGYSVSREKKESFPLTVTSAQKNPTAFYLCASSTGVSSYEQYFGPGTRLTVT.